Presented here are 7 T cell receptor beta chains from one specimen sequenced in a study of shared clonotypes between healthy human individuals. Generated by immunoSEQ multiplex PCR, the TCRdb table keeps only in-frame clones and is missing some. In the table there are 850,000 to 1,200,000 clones, 65% to 75% of which are singletons. Sequenced sample: memory CD4+ T cells sorted from blood. The subset is: CD45RA-negative fraction. The receptor set was obtained from a man between 18 and 35 years old in good health.

The chain uses TRBV7-8 and TRBJ1-4, with D tentatively TRBD1 (5 bases). CDR1 SGHVS and CDR2 FQNEAQ come from the germline V gene. This CDR3 spans 15 amino acids. Trimming took 5 bases from V and 4 from J, leaving 14 bases between them. CDR3 amino acids: CASSPRGGFNEKLFF. CDR3 nucleotide sequence: TGTGCCAGCAGCCCCCGGGGGGGGTTTAATGAAAAACTGTTTTTT.

The chain joins TRBV6-5 to TRBJ2-7; the D gene is possibly TRBD1 (6 bases). Germline V lookup: CDR1 MNHEY, CDR2 SVGAGI. V was shortened by 6 bases and J by 3 bases, with 9 bases between the two germline ends. This CDR3 has 12 residues. This chain's CDR3 is CASRQQGYEQYF. The CDR3 nucleotides are TGTGCCAGCAGACAACAGGGCTACGAGCAGTACTTC.

The sample holds a few counts of this clone. V gene TRBV10-3 combines with J gene TRBJ1-1; TRBD1 matches at 9 bases. Looked up from germline, CDR1 is ENHRY and CDR2 is SYGVKD. This CDR3 region has 16 residues. V trimming: 6 bases; J trimming: 0 bases; junction bases outside the gene matches: 8. In DNA form, the CDR3 reads TGTGCCATCAGCTCGGGACAGGGTTTTATGAACACTGAAGCTTTCTTT. This sequence encodes CAISSGQGFMNTEAFF.

Here the CDR3 reads CASSVPRARGSTGELFF. The CDR3 DNA reads TGTGCCAGCAGCGTCCCCCGGGCCCGGGGGAGTACCGGGGAGCTGTTTTTT. V gene TRBV5-4 combines with J gene TRBJ2-2; tentative D call: TRBD2 (6 bases). The CDR3 covers 17 residues. Trimming removed 4 bases from V and 5 bases from J, with 21 bases in between. Germline V gene sequence: CDR1 SGHNT, CDR2 YYREEE (reference sequence).

A few counts support this clone. J is TRBJ1-5 and V is TRBV30; 8 positions match TRBD1. The V and J ends lost 3 bases and 5 bases, in that order; junction bases with no gene match: 6. Germline CDR1 reads GTSNPN; CDR2 reads SVGIG (reference sequence). The CDR3 runs 14 residues. The CDR3 coding sequence is TGTGCCTGGAGCCAGGGGGCGGGGGATCAGCCCCAGCATTTT. Residues: CAWSQGAGDQPQHF.

V usage is TRBV30 and J usage is TRBJ1-4; D may be TRBD1 (5 bases). The CDR3 length is 13 residues. Germline CDR1 GTSNPN, CDR2 SVGIG (reference sequence). With 2 bases removed from V and 8 bases from J, the gap between germline ends came to 12 bases. CDR3 residues: CAWSRDPDEKLFF. Here the CDR3 DNA reads TGTGCCTGGAGTAGGGACCCAGACGAAAAACTGTTTTTT. Supplemented by reference TRBV30 and TRBJ1-4, the full variable domain reads SQTIHQWPATLVQPVGSPLSLECTVEGTSNPNLYWYRQAAGRGLQLLFYSVGIGQISSEVPQNLSASRPQDRQFILSSKKLLLSDSGFYLCAWSRDPDEKLFFGSGTQLSVL.

The CDR3 nucleotides read TGTGCCAGCAGCCCCGGGGGGACCAATGAAAAACTGTTTTTT. This codes for CASSPGGTNEKLFF. V gene TRBV9 combines with J gene TRBJ1-4, with D maybe TRBD1 (5 bases). Germline loops: CDR1 SGDLS, CDR2 YYNGEE. V was trimmed by 4 bases and J by 5 bases, leaving 12 bases between them. The CDR3 runs to 14 residues.